The T cell receptor beta chain described here comes from a study of shared clonotypes between healthy human individuals. Healthy adults negative for HIV, lacking recent acute infections or vaccinations, served as donors. Method: immunoSEQ multiplex PCR; TCRdb's copy keeps in-frame clones and lacks some. This table holds roughly 200,000 clones, approximately 70% found once. This clone has only one observation. Its target is unknown. Broader study findings: For sorted subsets, rarefaction showed incomplete sequencing despite large depth. Enrolling few donors narrowed the genetic and exposure-history diversity that was represented. Between several donors, naive CD4 clonotypes were shared at a level of around 5.2%.

This sequence originates from a man younger than 45 in good health. Sequencing used memory CD4+ T cells sorted from blood. Subset meaning: CD45RA-negative fraction.

The CDR3 here is CASRLQGGTQYF. The CDR3, as DNA: TGTGCCAGCAGGCTCCAGGGGGGGACCCAGTACTTC. The V and J genes are TRBV2 and TRBJ2-5; D may be TRBD1 (7 bases). V was pared by 6 bases and J by 7 bases, with 12 bases between. The germline V gene encodes CDR1 SNHLY and CDR2 FYNNEI. The CDR3 is made up of 12 amino acids.